These 9 T cell receptor beta chains were sequenced from one sample in a study of cytomegalovirus exposure and HLA in healthy donors (dated by TCRdb to between 2016 and 2019). Library construction relied on the immunoSEQ multiplex PCR assay. Drawn from immuneACCESS, this table holds only the in-frame rearrangements with V and J called that TCRdb kept. Clones are partly lost; checked studies trace under half to an unresolved V gene and leave the rest unexplained. For this sample there are 55,000 to 75,000 clones; about 89% appear just once. The ten largest clones represent 3% to 3.5% of the sample. Source material: PBMCs. These receptors were collected from a man between 18 and 29 years old in good health and CMV-seronegative.

Here the CDR3 reads CASTGFPDPYEQYF. CDR3 DNA sequence: TGTGCCAGCACGGGGTTTCCGGATCCCTACGAGCAGTACTTC. The V and J genes are TRBV6-1 and TRBJ2-7, with D possibly matching TRBD2 (5 bases). The CDR3 has 14 residues. CDR1 and CDR2 from the germline V gene are MNHNS and SASEGT. Trimming removed 7 bases from V and 2 bases from J, with 15 bases in between.

This clone appeared a single time. The rearrangement links TRBV7-9 to TRBJ2-5; D is possibly TRBD2 (5 bases). The CDR3 sequence is 15 residues long. The germline V and J ends were trimmed by 5 bases and 1 base, with 14 bases remaining between them. The germline V gene has CDR1 SEHNR and CDR2 FQNEAQ (reference sequence). CDR3 in DNA: TGTGCCAGCAGCCAAGAAGGACTGGTCCAAGAGACCCAGTACTTC. Its translation is CASSQEGLVQETQYF.

The chain employs TRBV15 and TRBJ2-7; a weak D match, TRBD1 (6 bases). In germline, CDR1 is LNHNV, CDR2 YYDKDF (reference sequence). This CDR3 has 15 residues. Trimming removed 1 base at V and 4 bases at J, with 14 bases between. This CDR3 reads CATSRGVGRGYEQYF. CDR3 coding DNA: TGTGCCACCAGCAGAGGGGTGGGAAGGGGGTACGAGCAGTACTTC.

As concerns this clone: Within the sample, other DNA sequences also encode this same CDR3. This chain connects TRBV9 to TRBJ2-6, with a weak D call TRBD1 (5 bases). Germline CDR1 SGDLS, CDR2 YYNGEE. The CDR3 consists of 15 residues. V was cut by 2 bases and J by 0 bases, with 6 bases left in between. CDR3 sequence reads: CASSVTGSGANVLTF. In DNA form, the CDR3 reads TGTGCCAGCAGCGTCACAGGCTCTGGGGCCAACGTCCTGACTTTC.

This sequence joins TRBV7-6 and TRBJ2-7; D perhaps matches TRBD1 (6 bases). Germline CDR1 SGHVS, CDR2 FNYEAQ. V was shortened by 7 bases and J by 1 base, with 17 bases between the two germline ends. The CDR3 has 15 residues. CDR3 loop: CASTPGQGLSYEQYF. Here the CDR3 DNA reads TGTGCCAGCACCCCCGGTCAGGGGCTATCCTACGAGCAGTACTTC.

This chain connects TRBV4-2 to TRBJ1-1; 7 nucleotides align to TRBD1. J gave up 6 bases and V 4 bases, and 14 bases lay outside the gene matches. Germline CDR1 reads LGHNA; CDR2 reads YNFKEQ. The CDR3 totals 16 residues. The CDR3 coding sequence is TGTGCCAGCAGCCCCACCCCCACGACAGGGACTTCTGAAGCTTTCTTT. Translating gives CASSPTPTTGTSEAFF.

V gene TRBV27 combines with J gene TRBJ2-6, with 10 bases fitting TRBD2. The germline CDR1 and CDR2 sequences are MNHEY and SMNVEV (reference sequence). This CDR3 has 21 amino acids. Trimming cost V 1 base and J 4 bases; bases outside gene matches: 16. The CDR3 here is CASSLLGRWTSGPQGANVLTF. The CDR3 DNA is TGTGCCAGCAGTTTATTGGGCCGCTGGACTAGCGGCCCTCAGGGGGCCAACGTCCTGACTTTC.

V is TRBV6-5 and J is TRBJ1-4; D is perhaps TRBD1 (6 bases). Germline CDR1 reads MNHEY; CDR2 reads SVGAGI. This CDR3 comprises 16 residues. Trimming took 0 bases from V and 3 from J, leaving 11 bases between them. The CDR3 region is CASSYSGGGSNEKLFF. The CDR3 nucleotides are TGTGCCAGCAGTTACTCGGGCGGGGGCTCTAATGAAAAACTGTTTTTT.

The chain links TRBV6-5 to TRBJ1-2; TRBD1 is a possible D gene (5 bases). V lost 8 bases to trimming and J lost 8 bases, with 24 bases between them. The germline gives CDR1 MNHEY, CDR2 SVGAGI. This CDR3 region has 15 residues. The CDR3 loop is CASGIDLRTPLGYTF. CDR3 sequence (DNA): TGTGCCAGCGGGATAGACCTTCGGACACCATTAGGCTACACCTTC.